Listed below are T cell receptor beta chains from one sample, sequenced in a study of T cell responses to AZD1222 COVID-19 vaccine. The repertoire was sequenced with immunoSEQ multiplex PCR; TCRdb's copy has only in-frame clones and lacks some. This sample has 100,000 to 120,000 clones, with roughly 89% found just once. The specimen was peripheral blood, collected 28 days after the second AZD1222 dose. These receptors all come from an adult who received the AZD1222 COVID-19 vaccine. Each CDR3 is given with its conserved first and last residue. Each record gives: V gene, J gene, CDR3 length, CDR3 protein.

TRBV9,TRBJ1-1,15,CASNSGSSMNTEAFF
TRBV6-6,TRBJ2-7,14,CAASGTSGSYEQYF
TRBV6-5,TRBJ2-1,14,CASSYSDSYNEQFF
TRBV9,TRBJ2-5,13,CASSVQGRGTQYF
TRBV15,TRBJ1-3,15,CATSRDRAGGNTIYF
TRBV7-6,TRBJ2-2,16,CASSLEAGANTGELFF
TRBV15,TRBJ1-6,16,CATSRESGTGRSPLHF
TRBV4-2,TRBJ2-2,16,CASTPQGGTNTGELFF
TRBV7-6,TRBJ2-7,19,CASSLRTPFPGQTSSEQYF
TRBV18,TRBJ2-3,11,CATGGTDTQYF